This T cell receptor (beta chain) was sequenced in a study of blood T cell repertoires in COVID-19. At the level of the study: Acute and convalescent COVID-19 specimens originated in the United States, Italy and Spain.

The CDR3 covers 12 residues. V was shortened by 1 base and J by 5 bases, with 6 bases between the two germline ends. Some clones are missing from TCRdb's copy, which holds only in-frame ones; the method was immunoSEQ multiplex PCR. This table holds roughly 74,000 clones, roughly 88% found once. This sequence was found in a man aged 65-85 years with active or convalescent COVID-19. The genes are TRBV12-3 or TRBV12-4 and TRBJ2-7, with D unclear. The source material was peripheral blood. DNA for the CDR3: TGTGCCAGCAGTTTAGGGCCACACGAGCAGTACTTC. Translating gives CASSLGPHEQYF.